This TCR beta chain was captured by sequencing in a study of shared clonotypes between healthy human individuals. Overall study results and limits: Specimens sampled were limited to blood, with tissue repertoires likely differing. Richness estimates generally favored naive over memory subsets. Generation probabilities were higher for clonotypes shared across all four sorted-subset donors than for unshared ones.

Measured with immunoSEQ multiplex PCR; TCRdb has only the in-frame clones, and not every one. The sample records 2 million to 2.5 million clones, 95% being singletons. As for this clone: Its antigen is as yet unknown.

In germline, CDR1 is MGHRA, CDR2 YSYEKL. Between the trimmed V and J ends, which lost 1 base and 3 bases, there was a span of 19 bases. There are 18 residues in the CDR3. Healthy HIV-negative adults without recent acute infections or vaccinations served as donors. The clonotype originates from a man between 18 and 35 years old in good health. Sequencing input: naive CD4+ T cells sorted from blood. Sample subset: CD45RA+ positively selected. V and J are TRBV4-1 and TRBJ1-5; D possibly corresponds to TRBD1 (5 bases). CDR3 residues: CASSQGAWGEGINQPQHF. Here the CDR3 DNA reads TGCGCCAGCAGCCAAGGTGCCTGGGGGGAGGGGATCAATCAGCCCCAGCATTTT.